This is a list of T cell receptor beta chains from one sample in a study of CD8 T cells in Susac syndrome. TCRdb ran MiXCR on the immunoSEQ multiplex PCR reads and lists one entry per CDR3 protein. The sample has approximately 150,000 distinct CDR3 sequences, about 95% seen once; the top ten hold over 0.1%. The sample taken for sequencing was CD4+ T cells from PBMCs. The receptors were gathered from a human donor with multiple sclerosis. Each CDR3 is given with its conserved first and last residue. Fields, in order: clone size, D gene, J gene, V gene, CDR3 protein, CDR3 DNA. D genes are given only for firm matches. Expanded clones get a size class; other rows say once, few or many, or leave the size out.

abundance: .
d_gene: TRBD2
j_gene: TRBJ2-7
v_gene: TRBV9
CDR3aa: CASSATSGRAHEQYF
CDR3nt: TGTGCCAGCAGCGCCACTAGCGGGAGGGCCCACGAGCAGTACTTC

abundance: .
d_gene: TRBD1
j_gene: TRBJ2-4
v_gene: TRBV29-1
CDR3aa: CSARDRGIDIQYF
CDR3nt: TGCAGCGCTCGGGACAGGGGAATCGACATTCAGTACTTC

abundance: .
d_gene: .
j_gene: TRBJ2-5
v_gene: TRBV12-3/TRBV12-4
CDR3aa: CASSRTGGGETQYF
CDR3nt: TGTGCCAGCTCGAGGACAGGTGGGGGGGAGACCCAGTACTTC

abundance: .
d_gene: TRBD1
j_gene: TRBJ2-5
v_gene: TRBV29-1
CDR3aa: CSTRQGARETQYF
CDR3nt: TGCAGCACCCGCCAGGGGGCTAGAGAGACCCAGTACTTC

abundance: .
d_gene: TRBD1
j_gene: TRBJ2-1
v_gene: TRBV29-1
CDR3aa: CSVAPLQGALKNEQFF
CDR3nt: TGCAGCGTTGCCCCGTTACAGGGGGCGCTTAAAAATGAGCAGTTCTTC

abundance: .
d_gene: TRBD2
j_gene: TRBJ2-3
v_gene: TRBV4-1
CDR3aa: CASSRASKGGRASDTQYF
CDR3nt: TGCGCCAGCAGCCGCGCATCCAAGGGCGGGAGGGCCTCAGATACGCAGTATTTT

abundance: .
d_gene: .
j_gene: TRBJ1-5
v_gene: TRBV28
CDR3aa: CASNINTGRQPQHF
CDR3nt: TGTGCCAGCAATATCAACACAGGGAGACAGCCCCAGCATTTT

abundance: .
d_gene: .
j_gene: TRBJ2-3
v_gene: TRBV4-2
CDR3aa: CASSQRGNTFTDTQYF
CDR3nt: TGTGCCAGCAGCCAACGAGGGAACACATTCACAGATACGCAGTATTTT

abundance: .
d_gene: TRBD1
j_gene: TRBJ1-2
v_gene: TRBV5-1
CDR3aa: CASSLGQGILNYGYTF
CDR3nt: TGCGCCAGCAGCTTGGGACAGGGGATCCTGAACTATGGCTACACCTTC

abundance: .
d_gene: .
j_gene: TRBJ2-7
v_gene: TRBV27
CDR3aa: CASRPIGTLYEQYF
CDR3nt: TGTGCCAGCCGTCCCATCGGGACATTATACGAGCAGTACTTC

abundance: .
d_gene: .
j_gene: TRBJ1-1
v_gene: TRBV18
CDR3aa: CASSTGGRADEAFF
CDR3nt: TGTGCCAGCTCCACCGGTGGGAGGGCGGATGAAGCTTTCTTT

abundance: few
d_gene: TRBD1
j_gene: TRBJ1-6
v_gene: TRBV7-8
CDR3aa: CASSQQGKSPLHF
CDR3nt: TGTGCCAGCAGCCAACAGGGGAAATCACCCCTCCACTTT

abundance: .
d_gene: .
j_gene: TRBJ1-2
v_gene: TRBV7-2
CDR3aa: CASSLGSGYTF
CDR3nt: TGTGCCAGCAGCTTGGGGAGTGGCTACACCTTC

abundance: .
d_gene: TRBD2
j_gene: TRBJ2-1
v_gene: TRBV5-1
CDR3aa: CASSKTSGRASYNEQFF
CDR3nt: TGCGCCAGCAGCAAGACTAGCGGGAGGGCCTCCTACAATGAGCAGTTCTTC

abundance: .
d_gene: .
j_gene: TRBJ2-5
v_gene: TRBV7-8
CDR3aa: CASSPQPISGGETQYF
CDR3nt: TGTGCCAGCAGCCCCCAACCGATAAGCGGAGGAGAGACCCAGTACTTC

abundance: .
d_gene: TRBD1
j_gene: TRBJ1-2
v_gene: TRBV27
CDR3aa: CASSSWTGLNYGYTF
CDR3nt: TGTGCCAGCAGTTCCTGGACAGGGCTTAACTATGGCTACACCTTC

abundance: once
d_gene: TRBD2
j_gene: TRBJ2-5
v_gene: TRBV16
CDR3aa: CASRQSGGQQETQYF
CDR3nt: TGTGCCAGCAGACAAAGCGGGGGCCAACAAGAGACCCAGTACTTC

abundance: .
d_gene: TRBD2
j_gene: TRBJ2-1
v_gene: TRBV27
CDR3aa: CATYRTSGAHNEQFF
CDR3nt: TGTGCCACCTATAGGACTAGCGGGGCCCACAATGAGCAGTTCTTC

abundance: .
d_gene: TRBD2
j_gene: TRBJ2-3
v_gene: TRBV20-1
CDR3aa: CSASNIAGGLDTQYF
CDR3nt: TGCAGTGCTAGCAATATAGCGGGGGGGCTGGATACGCAGTATTTT

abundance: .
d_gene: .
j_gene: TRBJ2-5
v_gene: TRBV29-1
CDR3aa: CSVVEGIETQYF
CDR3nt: TGCAGCGTTGTGGAGGGGATAGAGACCCAGTACTTC

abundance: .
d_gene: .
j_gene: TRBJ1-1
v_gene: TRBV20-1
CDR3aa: CSARAARGTEAFF
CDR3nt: TGCAGTGCTAGAGCAGCGCGGGGCACTGAAGCTTTCTTT

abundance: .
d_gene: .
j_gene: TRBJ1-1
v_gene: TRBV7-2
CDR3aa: CASSQGSGRTEAFF
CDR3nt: TGCGCCAGCAGCCAAGGATCAGGGAGGACTGAAGCTTTCTTT

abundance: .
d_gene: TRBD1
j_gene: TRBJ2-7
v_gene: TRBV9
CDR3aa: CASSVGDRDIQQYF
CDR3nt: TGTGCCAGCAGCGTAGGGGACAGGGATATCCAGCAGTACTTC

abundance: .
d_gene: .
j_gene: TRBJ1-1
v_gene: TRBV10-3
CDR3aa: CAISEATLNTEAFF
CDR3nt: TGTGCCATCAGTGAGGCAACCTTGAACACTGAAGCTTTCTTT

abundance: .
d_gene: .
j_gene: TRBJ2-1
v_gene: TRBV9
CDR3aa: CASSSGDLSSYNEQFF
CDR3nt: TGTGCCAGCAGCAGTGGGGACTTGAGCTCCTACAATGAGCAGTTCTTC

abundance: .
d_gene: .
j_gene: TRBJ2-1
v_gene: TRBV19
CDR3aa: CASSGESSYNEQFF
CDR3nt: TGTGCCAGTTCGGGGGAGAGCTCCTACAATGAGCAGTTCTTC

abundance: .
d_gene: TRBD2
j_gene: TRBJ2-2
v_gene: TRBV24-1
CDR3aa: CATTPGGEGRTGELFF
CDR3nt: TGTGCCACCACCCCGGGGGGGGAGGGCCGAACCGGGGAGCTGTTTTTT

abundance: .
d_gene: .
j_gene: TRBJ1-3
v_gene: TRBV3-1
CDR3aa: CASSQDPRGGNTIYF
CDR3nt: TGTGCCAGCAGCCAAGACCCCAGGGGTGGAAACACCATATATTTT

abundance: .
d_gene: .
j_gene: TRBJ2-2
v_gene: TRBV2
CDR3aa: CASRFGNTGELFF
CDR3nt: TGTGCCAGCAGATTCGGGAACACCGGGGAGCTGTTTTTT

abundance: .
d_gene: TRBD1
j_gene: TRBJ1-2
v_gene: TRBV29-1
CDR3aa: CSVDRGTNYGYTF
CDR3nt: TGCAGCGTGGACAGGGGGACCAACTATGGCTACACCTTC

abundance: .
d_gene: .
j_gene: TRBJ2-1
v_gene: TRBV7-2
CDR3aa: CASSPGPNEQFF
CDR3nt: TGTGCCAGCAGCCCGGGACCCAATGAGCAGTTCTTC

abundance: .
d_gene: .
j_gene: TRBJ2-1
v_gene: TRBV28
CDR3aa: CGTTEYNEQFF
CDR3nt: TGTGGGACAACAGAGTACAATGAGCAGTTCTTC

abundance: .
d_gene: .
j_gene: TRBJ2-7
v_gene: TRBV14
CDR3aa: CASSASGTYYEQYF
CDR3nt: TGTGCCAGCAGCGCCTCCGGGACGTACTACGAGCAGTACTTC

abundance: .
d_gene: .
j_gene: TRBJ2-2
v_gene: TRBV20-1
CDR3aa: CSARATKANTGELFF
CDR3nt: TGCAGTGCTAGAGCGACGAAGGCGAACACCGGGGAGCTGTTTTTT

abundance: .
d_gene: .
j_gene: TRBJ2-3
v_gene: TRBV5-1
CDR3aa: CASRKQGVTDTQYF
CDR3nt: TGCGCCAGCAGGAAACAGGGTGTAACAGATACGCAGTATTTT

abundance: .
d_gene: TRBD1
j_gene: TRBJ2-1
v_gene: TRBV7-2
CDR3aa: CASSTDRASYNEQFF
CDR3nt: TGTGCCAGCAGCACCGACAGGGCATCCTACAATGAGCAGTTCTTC

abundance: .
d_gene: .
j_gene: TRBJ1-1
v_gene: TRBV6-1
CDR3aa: CATGPTGRFTEAFF
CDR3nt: TGTGCCACCGGACCGACAGGTCGGTTCACTGAAGCTTTCTTT

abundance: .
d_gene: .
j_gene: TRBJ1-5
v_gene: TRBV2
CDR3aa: CATRVQGEGPQHF
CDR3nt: TGTGCCACCCGGGTACAGGGCGAGGGGCCCCAGCATTTT

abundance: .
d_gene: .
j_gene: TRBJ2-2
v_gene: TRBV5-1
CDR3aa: CASSLSAGYTGELFF
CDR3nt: TGCGCCAGCAGCTTGTCGGCAGGTTACACCGGGGAGCTGTTTTTT

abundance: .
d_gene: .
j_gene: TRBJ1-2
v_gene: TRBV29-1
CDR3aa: CSVETDPAYGYTF
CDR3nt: TGCAGCGTTGAAACAGACCCTGCCTATGGCTACACCTTC

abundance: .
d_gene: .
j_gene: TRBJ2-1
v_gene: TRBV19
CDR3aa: CASSMEGVSYNEQFF
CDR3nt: TGTGCCAGTAGTATGGAGGGTGTCTCCTACAATGAGCAGTTCTTC

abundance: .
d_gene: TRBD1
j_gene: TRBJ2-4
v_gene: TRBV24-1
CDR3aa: CATSERRQGGLAKNIQYF
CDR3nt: TGTGCCACCAGTGAACGGAGACAGGGGGGACTAGCCAAAAACATTCAGTACTTC

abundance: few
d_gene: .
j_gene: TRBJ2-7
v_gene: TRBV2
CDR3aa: CASSPAYEQYF
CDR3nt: TGTGCCAGCTCCCCGGCGTACGAGCAGTACTTC

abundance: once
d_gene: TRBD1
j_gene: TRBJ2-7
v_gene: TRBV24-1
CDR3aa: CATDRVWGYEQYF
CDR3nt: TGTGCCACGGACAGGGTGTGGGGCTACGAGCAGTACTTC

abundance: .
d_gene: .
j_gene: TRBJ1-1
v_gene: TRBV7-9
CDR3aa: CASSLAGGGTEAFF
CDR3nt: TGTGCCAGCAGCTTAGCAGGGGGAGGCACTGAAGCTTTCTTT